This paragraph covers one T cell receptor beta chain sequence. As yet, its antigen is unknown. This record belongs to a study of cytomegalovirus exposure and HLA in healthy donors. Whole-study results and caveats: Follow-up analysis later connected one missense variant in DCLRE1C with trimming of TCR beta V- and J-genes. In all likelihood, a cluster of highly shared sequence variants was a sequencing artifact.

The CDR3 extends over 15 amino acids. Germline V lookup: CDR1 MNHEY, CDR2 SVGAGI. V gave up 7 bases and J gave up 4 bases; unmatched junction bases: 6. The PCR used 60 Vbeta and 13 Jbeta primers. Sequencing used immunoSEQ multiplex PCR; TCRdb keeps in-frame clones, though not all of them. The sample shows tens of thousands of clones, 67% of them seen only once. V gene TRBV6-5 combines with J gene TRBJ2-1; 11 nucleotides align to TRBD2. The sequenced sample consisted of PBMCs. The TCR sequence derives from a woman between 50 and 59 years old in good health and CMV-seropositive. CDR3 residues: CASNALAGGYNEQFF. The CDR3 DNA sequence: TGTGCCAGCAATGCCCTAGCGGGGGGATACAATGAGCAGTTCTTC.